This T cell receptor beta chain appears in the sequencing data of a study of beta chain features in type 1 diabetes. General observations from the study: Patients with type 1 diabetes carried fewer insertions and had more deletions at their VDJ junctions.

Expressed TCRB transcripts were sequenced because the isolated RNA had all been reverse transcribed beforehand. Data came from immunoSEQ multiplex PCR; TCRdb stores just in-frame clones and leaves some out. The table lists 900,000 or so clones, roughly a sixth of them singletons, with 0.02% to 0.025% in the top ten. CDR1 is MNHEY and CDR2 is SVGAGI in the germline V gene. Trimming removed 3 bases from V and 2 bases from J, with 9 bases in between. This CDR3 contains 14 residues. Points on this clone: The antigen is unknown.

This receptor was obtained from a woman younger than 35 in good health. This chain joins TRBV6-5 and TRBJ2-3, with D possibly TRBD2 on 5 matching bases. The sequencing sample was made of naive CD4+ T cells from blood. The DNA of the CDR3 is TGTGCCAGCAGTTATTCGGAGGTCACAGATACGCAGTATTTT. The encoded protein is CASSYSEVTDTQYF.